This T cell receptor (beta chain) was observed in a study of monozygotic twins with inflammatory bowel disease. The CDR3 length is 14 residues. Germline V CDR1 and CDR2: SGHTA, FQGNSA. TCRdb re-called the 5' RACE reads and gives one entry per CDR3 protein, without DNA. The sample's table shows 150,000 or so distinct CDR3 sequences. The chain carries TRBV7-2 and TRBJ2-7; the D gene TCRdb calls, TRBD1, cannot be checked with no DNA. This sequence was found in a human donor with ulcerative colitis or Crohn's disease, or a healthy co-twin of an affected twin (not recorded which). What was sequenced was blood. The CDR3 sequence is CASRRGRSVYEQYF.